This record covers a single T cell receptor beta chain. Its antigen is unknown. Germline and junction disagree at one end, which may indicate a read error. A sample-barcoded 5' primer and a J-beta primer mix were used in a second PCR of roughly 7 to 11 cycles. A tag from a template-switch adaptor with 12 random nucleotides marked each cDNA molecule. TCRdb reprocessed the 5' RACE reads with MiXCR, giving one entry per CDR3 protein. The table lists 700,000 to 850,000 distinct CDR3 sequences, roughly 34% of them singletons, with 10% to 15% in the top ten. The data belong to a study of blood T cells in healthy people across ages. Researchers collected 9 to 10 milliliters of peripheral blood from every single donor. Findings of the study overall: Roughly linearly, TCR beta diversity per million T cells fell as age increased.

The sequenced sample consisted of blood. The sequence was obtained from a man aged 18 to 29 in good health.

CDR3 bases: TGTGCCGGCAGCACACACAGGGAGACGGCCAAAAACATTCAGTACTTC. It translates to CAGSTHRETAKNIQYF. The rearrangement links TRBV7-9 to TRBJ2-4, with a tentative D call TRBD1 (6 bases). CDR3 size: 16 residues. The germline V gene encodes CDR1 SEHNR and CDR2 FQNEAQ (reference sequence).